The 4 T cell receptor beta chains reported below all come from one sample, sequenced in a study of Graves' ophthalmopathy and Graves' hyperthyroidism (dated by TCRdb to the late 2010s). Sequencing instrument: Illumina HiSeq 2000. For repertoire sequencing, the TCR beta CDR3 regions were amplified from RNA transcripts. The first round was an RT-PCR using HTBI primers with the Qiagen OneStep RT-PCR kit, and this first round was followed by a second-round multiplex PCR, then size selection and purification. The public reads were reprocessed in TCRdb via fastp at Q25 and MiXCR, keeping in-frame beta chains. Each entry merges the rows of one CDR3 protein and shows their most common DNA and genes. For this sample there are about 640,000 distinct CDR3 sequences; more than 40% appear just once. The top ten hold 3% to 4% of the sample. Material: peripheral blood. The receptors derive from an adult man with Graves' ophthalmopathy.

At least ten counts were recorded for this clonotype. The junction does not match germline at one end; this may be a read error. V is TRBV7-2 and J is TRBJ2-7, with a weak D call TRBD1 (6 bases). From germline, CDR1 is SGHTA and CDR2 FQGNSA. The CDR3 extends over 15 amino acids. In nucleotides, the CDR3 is TGCGCCAGCAGCCAGGCCCAAAAGGGGGATTACGAGCAGTACTTC. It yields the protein CASSQAQKGDYEQYF.

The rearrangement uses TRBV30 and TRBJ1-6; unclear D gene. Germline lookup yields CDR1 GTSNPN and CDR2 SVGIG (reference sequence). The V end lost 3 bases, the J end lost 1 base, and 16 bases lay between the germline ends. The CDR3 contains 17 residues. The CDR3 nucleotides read TGTGCCTGGAGGACCAGAACTAGGTCGTCCTATAATTCACCCCTCCACTTT. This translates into CAWRTRTRSSYNSPLHF.

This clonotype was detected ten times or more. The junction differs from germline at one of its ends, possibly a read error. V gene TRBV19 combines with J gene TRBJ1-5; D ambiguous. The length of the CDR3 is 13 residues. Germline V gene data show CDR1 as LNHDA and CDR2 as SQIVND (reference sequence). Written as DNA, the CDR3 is TGTGCCAGTAGTCCCCCTTATAATCAACCCCAGCATTTT. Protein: CASSPPYNQPQHF.

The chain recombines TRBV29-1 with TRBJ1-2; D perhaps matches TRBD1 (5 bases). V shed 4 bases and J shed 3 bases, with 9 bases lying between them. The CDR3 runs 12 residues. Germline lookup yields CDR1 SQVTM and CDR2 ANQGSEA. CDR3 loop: CSVGVRDYGYTF. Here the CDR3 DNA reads TGCAGCGTTGGAGTCAGGGACTATGGCTACACCTTC.